This entry lists 16 T cell receptor beta chains sequenced from one sample in a study of shared clonotypes between healthy human individuals. TCRdb's table, derived via immunoSEQ multiplex PCR, lists solely in-frame clones and lacks some. This sample has 2,100,000 or so clones, with roughly 95% found just once. The sequencing sample was made of naive CD4+ T cells sorted from blood. Subset meaning: CD45RA+ positively selected. The receptors were sampled from a man younger than 35 in good health.

V and J are TRBV7-2 and TRBJ2-1, with no clear D. The CDR3 covers 12 residues. Trimming pared 2 bases from V and 9 bases from J, leaving 8 bases between. In germline, CDR1 is SGHTA, CDR2 FQGNSA. The CDR3 DNA reads TGTGCCAGCAGCTTAAACCGGGTTGAGCAGTTCTTC. It specifies CASSLNRVEQFF.

The CDR3, as DNA: TGCGCCAGCAGCCAAGAGGCTCGGGGGGGCACAGATACGCAGTATTTT. This gives the protein CASSQEARGGTDTQYF. The chain is built from TRBV4-3 and TRBJ2-3; TRBD2 matches at 7 bases. The CDR3 has 16 amino acids. Germline CDR1 and CDR2: LGHNA and YSLEER. J was trimmed by 1 base and V by 0 bases; bases with no gene match: 4.

The chain combines TRBV2 with TRBJ2-2; 13 positions agree with TRBD2. The V gene's germline CDR1 is SNHLY and CDR2 FYNNEI. V was pared by 6 bases and J by 4 bases, with 5 bases of the junction left unmatched. This CDR3 has 16 amino acids. CDR3 sequence reads: CASRPGLAGVTGELFF. The CDR3 bases are TGTGCCAGCAGACCCGGACTAGCGGGGGTCACCGGGGAGCTGTTTTTT.

V gene TRBV7-9 combines with J gene TRBJ2-5; 10 bases match TRBD2. This CDR3 has 16 residues. Germline trimming cut 1 base from V and 4 bases from J; bases unmatched to any gene: 6. Germline CDR1 and CDR2: SEHNR and FQNEAQ (reference sequence). The CDR3 nucleotides are TGTGCCAGCAGCTTAGAGCTAGCGGGGGCGGGAGAGACCCAGTACTTC. Translating it yields CASSLELAGAGETQYF.

This chain uses TRBV5-8 with TRBJ2-7; D possibly corresponds to TRBD1 (6 bases). The CDR3 is made up of 16 amino acids. V lost 1 base and J 2 bases, leaving 16 bases between the germline ends. Per the germline V gene, CDR1 is SGHTS and CDR2 is YDEGEE. CDR3 nucleotide sequence: TGTGCCAGCAGCTTGCTCTCCGGGACATCTACCTACGAGCAGTACTTC. Translation: CASSLLSGTSTYEQYF. The variable domain in full, completed from reference TRBV5-8 and TRBJ2-7, reads EAGVTQSPTHLIKTRGQQATLRCSPISGHTSVYWYQQALGLGLQFLLWYDEGEERNRGNFPPRFSGRQFPNYSSELNVNALELEDSALYLCASSLLSGTSTYEQYFGPGTRLTVT.

This chain connects TRBV6-1 to TRBJ2-2; 8 bases are a match to TRBD2. Per the germline V gene, CDR1 is MNHNS and CDR2 is SASEGT. The J segment lost 6 bases and the V segment lost 6 bases, leaving 9 bases of the junction unmatched. There are 15 residues in the CDR3. CDR3 coding DNA: TGTGCCAGCAGGATACTTAGCGGGGTAGCCGGGGAGCTGTTTTTT. As protein: CASRILSGVAGELFF.

With regard to this clone: The identical CDR3 is also encoded by other nucleotide sequences in the sample. The J gene is TRBJ2-6, the V gene TRBV30; 7 bases map to TRBD1. Germline V gene sequence: CDR1 GTSNPN, CDR2 SVGIG (reference sequence). V lost 1 base and J lost 4; bases outside the gene matches: 4. The CDR3 is 15 amino acids. CDR3 in DNA: TGTGCCTGGAGTGGACAGGGTCTGGGGGCCAACGTCCTGACTTTC. It codes for CAWSGQGLGANVLTF. The complete variable domain, with remaining parts taken from reference TRBV30 and TRBJ2-6, reads SQTIHQWPATLVQPVGSPLSLECTVEGTSNPNLYWYRQAAGRGLQLLFYSVGIGQISSEVPQNLSASRPQDRQFILSSKKLLLSDSGFYLCAWSGQGLGANVLTFGAGSRLTVL.

The chain couples TRBV2 to TRBJ1-6; no definite D call. The CDR3 extends over 15 amino acids. Deletions cut 6 bases from V and 7 bases from J, with 16 bases between. Germline lookup yields CDR1 SNHLY and CDR2 FYNNEI. The CDR3 DNA reads TGTGCCAGCAGCGAGACCTCAACGGCCAATTCACCCCTCCACTTT. Translation: CASSETSTANSPLHF.

The rearrangement links TRBV4-1 to TRBJ2-1; tentative D call: TRBD2 (6 bases). V lost 3 bases, J lost 4 bases, and 16 bases lay in between. Per the germline V gene, CDR1 is MGHRA and CDR2 is YSYEKL. This CDR3 region has 16 residues. This CDR3 reads CASSHSTSGAYNEQFF. CDR3 in DNA: TGCGCCAGCAGCCACTCGACTAGTGGGGCTTACAATGAGCAGTTCTTC.

The chain joins TRBV7-9 to TRBJ2-3, with 10 nucleotides matching TRBD2. The germline gives CDR1 SEHNR, CDR2 FQNEAQ (reference sequence). The CDR3 sequence is 15 residues long. V gave up 3 bases and J gave up 1 base; unmatched junction bases: 1. The CDR3 sequence is CASSFGLAGTDTQYF. DNA for the CDR3: TGTGCCAGCAGCTTCGGACTAGCGGGCACAGATACGCAGTATTTT.

The genes are TRBV29-1 and TRBJ1-1; D might be TRBD1 (5 bases). The CDR3 extends over 14 amino acids. Trimming left V 7 bases short and J 1 base short, with 16 bases between. The V gene's germline CDR1 is SQVTM and CDR2 ANQGSEA. Here the CDR3 DNA reads TGCAGCGGCCGAAGGGGATTCCCGAACACTGAAGCTTTCTTT. Translating it yields CSGRRGFPNTEAFF.

This clone was observed a single time. The genes are TRBV10-3 and TRBJ2-2; D possibly uses TRBD1 or TRBD2 (6 bases each). The germline gives CDR1 ENHRY, CDR2 SYGVKD. This CDR3 has 15 residues. V was pared by 0 bases and J by 6 bases, with 11 bases between. For the CDR3, the DNA is TGTGCCATCAGTGAGTCAGGGGGGTCAGCCGGGGAGCTGTTTTTT. Its translation: CAISESGGSAGELFF.

The chain recombines TRBV9 with TRBJ1-2; D is uncertain. CDR3 length equals 15 residues. In germline, CDR1 is SGDLS, CDR2 YYNGEE. The germline V and J ends were trimmed by 0 bases and 6 bases, with 15 bases remaining between them. CDR3: CASSVGRAVIHGYTF. In nucleotides, the CDR3 is TGTGCCAGCAGCGTAGGGAGGGCCGTTATCCATGGCTACACCTTC.

Note on this clone: Other DNA sequences in the same sample also yield this CDR3. The J gene is TRBJ2-7, the V gene TRBV28; D might be TRBD2 (5 bases). Trimming shortened V by 5 bases and J by 0 bases, and 11 bases separated the two germline ends. The CDR3 runs to 14 residues. Germline CDR1 and CDR2: MDHEN and SYDVKM. In nucleotides, the CDR3 is TGTGCCAGCAGTCGGACGGGGAGCTCCTACGAGCAGTACTTC. Amino acid sequence: CASSRTGSSYEQYF.

Comments on this clone: The identical CDR3 is also encoded by other nucleotide sequences in the sample. The CDR3 loop is CASSFRNTDTQYF. The CDR3 DNA follows: TGTGCCAGCAGTTTCCGCAACACAGATACGCAGTATTTT. This chain connects TRBV28 to TRBJ2-3; no clear D gene. In germline, CDR1 is MDHEN, CDR2 SYDVKM. CDR3 length: 13 amino acids. V lost 3 bases and J 2 bases, leaving 6 bases between the germline ends.

The V gene is TRBV28, the J gene TRBJ1-5; the D gene is possibly TRBD1 (5 bases). The V end was cut by 4 bases, the J end by 0 bases, with 7 bases between. Looked up from germline, CDR1 is MDHEN and CDR2 is SYDVKM. The CDR3 has 14 residues. The CDR3 sequence is CASSSRVSNQPQHF. The DNA for the CDR3 is TGTGCCAGCAGTTCCAGGGTTAGCAATCAGCCCCAGCATTTT.